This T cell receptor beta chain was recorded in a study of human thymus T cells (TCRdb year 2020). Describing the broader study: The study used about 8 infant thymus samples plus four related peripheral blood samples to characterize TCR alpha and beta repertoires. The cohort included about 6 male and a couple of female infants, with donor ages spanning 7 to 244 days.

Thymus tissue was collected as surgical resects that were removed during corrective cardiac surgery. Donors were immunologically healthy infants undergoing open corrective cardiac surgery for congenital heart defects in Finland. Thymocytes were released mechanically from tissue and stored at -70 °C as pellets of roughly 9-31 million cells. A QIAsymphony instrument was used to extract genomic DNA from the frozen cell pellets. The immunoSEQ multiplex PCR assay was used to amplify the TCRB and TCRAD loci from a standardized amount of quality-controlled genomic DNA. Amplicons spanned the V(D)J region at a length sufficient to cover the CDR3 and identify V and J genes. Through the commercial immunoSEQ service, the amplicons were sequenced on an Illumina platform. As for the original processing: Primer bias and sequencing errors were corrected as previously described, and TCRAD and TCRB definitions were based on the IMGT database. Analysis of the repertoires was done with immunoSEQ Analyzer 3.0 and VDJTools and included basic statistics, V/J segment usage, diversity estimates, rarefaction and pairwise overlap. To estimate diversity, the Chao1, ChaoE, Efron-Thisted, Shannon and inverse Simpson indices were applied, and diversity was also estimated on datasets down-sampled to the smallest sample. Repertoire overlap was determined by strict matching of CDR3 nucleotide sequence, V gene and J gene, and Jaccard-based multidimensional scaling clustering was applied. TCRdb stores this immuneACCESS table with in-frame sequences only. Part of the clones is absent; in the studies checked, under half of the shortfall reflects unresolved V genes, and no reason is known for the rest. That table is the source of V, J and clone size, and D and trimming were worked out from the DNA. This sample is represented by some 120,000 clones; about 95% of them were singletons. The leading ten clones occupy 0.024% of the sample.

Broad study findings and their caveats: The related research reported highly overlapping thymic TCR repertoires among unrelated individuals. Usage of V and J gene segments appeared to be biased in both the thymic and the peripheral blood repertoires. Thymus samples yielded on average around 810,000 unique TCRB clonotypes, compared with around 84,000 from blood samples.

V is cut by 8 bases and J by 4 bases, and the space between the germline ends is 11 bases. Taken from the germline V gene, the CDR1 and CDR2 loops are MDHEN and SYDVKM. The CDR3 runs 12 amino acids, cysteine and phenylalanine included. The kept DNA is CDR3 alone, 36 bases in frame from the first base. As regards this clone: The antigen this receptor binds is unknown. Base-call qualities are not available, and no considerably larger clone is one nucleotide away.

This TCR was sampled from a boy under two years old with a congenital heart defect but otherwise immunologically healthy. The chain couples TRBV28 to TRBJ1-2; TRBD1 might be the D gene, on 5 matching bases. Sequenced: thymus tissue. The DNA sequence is TGTGCCAGCTGCGGGGCCGCCTATGGCTACACCTTC. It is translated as CASCGAAYGYTF.